This TCR beta chain derives from a study of blood T cell repertoires in COVID-19. Whole-study context: Spain, Italy and the United States supplied samples that represented acute and convalescent COVID-19. T cells, B-cell-depleted T cells, or PBMCs provided the cDNA or gDNA that served as material.

The CDR3 length is 17 residues. Germline lookup yields CDR1 MDHEN and CDR2 SYDVKM. The junction had 15 bases not matched to a gene; V was cut back by 6 bases and J by 6 bases. Per the study methods: Counts of nucleated cells, estimated from reference gene primer amplification, were obtained. Repertoires were generated with immunoSEQ multiplex PCR, while TCRdb's copy carries only in-frame clones and drops some. V and J calls and clone size are copied from that table; D and trimming were computed from the DNA. The sample holds about 46,000 clones, about 82% seen once. Specimen: peripheral blood. The chain carries TRBV28 and TRBJ2-3; TRBD2 matches 10 bases. The source is a man older than 75 with active COVID-19. The CDR3 DNA follows: TGTGCCAGCAGGTTGAGACTAGCGGGTGGTGGAAGTGATACGCAGTATTTT. It translates to CASRLRLAGGGSDTQYF.